This is a list of T cell receptor beta chains from one sample in a study of blood T cell repertoires in COVID-19. Sequenced by immunoSEQ multiplex PCR; TCRdb stores in-frame clones only, minus some. The table shows about 70,000 clones, with around 85% occurring only once. The sequencing sample was made of peripheral blood. All receptors come from a man aged 35 to 55 with COVID-19, enrolled during active disease. CDR3s include the opening cysteine and the closing phenylalanine or tryptophan. The order of the fields is V gene, J gene, D gene, clone size, CDR3 DNA, CDR3 protein. D genes are given only for firm matches. Part of the rows lack a size; the others show once, few, many or a class for expanded clones.

>TRBV3-1/TRBV3-2|TRBJ2-5|TRBD2|few
TGTGCCAGCAGCCGGCTAGCGGGGGGGATGGAGACCCAGTACTTC
CASSRLAGGMETQYF
>TRBV30|TRBJ1-6|TRBD1|-
TGTGCCTGGAGTGTACTCGACCGGACAGGCAGGCCCCTCCACTTT
CAWSVLDRTGRPLHF
>TRBV10-2|TRBJ2-7|-|-
TGCGCCAGCACCGCAGGCTACGAGCAGTACTTC
CASTAGYEQYF
>TRBV6-5|TRBJ2-2|TRBD1|-
TGTGCCAGCAGTCCGGGACAGGGCACCACCGGGGAGCTGTTTTTT
CASSPGQGTTGELFF
>TRBV6-6|TRBJ2-5|-|-
TGTGCCAGCAGTTACACCAGGGAGACCCAGTACTTC
CASSYTRETQYF
>TRBV30|TRBJ2-3|TRBD1|-
TGTGCCTGGAGTGGGGGGACAGTTACGCAGTATTTT
CAWSGGTVTQYF
>TRBV28|TRBJ1-6|TRBD1|once
TGTGCCAGCAGGTCGGGACAGGCCTCACCCCTCCACTTT
CASRSGQASPLHF
>TRBV6-5|TRBJ2-7|-|-
TGTGCCAGCATGGCAACAGCCACCTACGAGCAGTACTTC
CASMATATYEQYF
>TRBV4-2|TRBJ2-7|TRBD1|-
TGTGCCAGCAGCCAAGACGTAGTACGGGACAGGGGCTACGAGCAGTACTTC
CASSQDVVRDRGYEQYF
>TRBV6-5|TRBJ2-1|-|-
TGTGCCAGCAGTTACCAGGGGTCCTACAATGAGCAGTTCTTC
CASSYQGSYNEQFF
>TRBV27|TRBJ2-2|TRBD1|-
TGTGCCAGCGGACCCGACAGGGTTTTGACCGGGGAGCTGTTTTTT
CASGPDRVLTGELFF
>TRBV5-6|TRBJ1-2|TRBD1|-
TGTGCCAGCAGCCCCGGGACAGAGTATGGCTACACCTTC
CASSPGTEYGYTF
>TRBV19|TRBJ1-1|-|-
TGTGCCAGTAGTCCGGGACACGAGAACACTGAAGCTTTCTTT
CASSPGHENTEAFF
>TRBV10-2|TRBJ1-1|TRBD1|-
TGCGCCAGCAGCACCGGGACAGCTAGGAACACTGAAGCTTTCTTT
CASSTGTARNTEAFF
>TRBV30|TRBJ2-5|TRBD1|-
TGTGCCTGGTGTAACAGGGGGCCGGAGACCCAGTACTTC
CAWCNRGPETQYF
>TRBV5-1|TRBJ1-5|-|-
TGCGCCAGCAGCTTGACAGAAGGGGAGCCCCAGCATTTT
CASSLTEGEPQHF
>TRBV6-5|TRBJ1-5|-|-
TGTGCCAGCAGAAATATCCAGGGTAATCAGCCCCAGCATTTT
CASRNIQGNQPQHF
>TRBV6-5|TRBJ1-4|TRBD1|-
TGTGCCAGCAGTTCCTCCAGGGGGACTAATGAAAAACTGTTTTTT
CASSSSRGTNEKLFF
>TRBV24-1|TRBJ2-4|-|-
TGTGCCACCGGTTCCAGGCCCGCCAAAAACATTCAGTACTTC
CATGSRPAKNIQYF
>TRBV10-1|TRBJ2-7|TRBD1|-
TGCGCCACCATTTCAGAGACAGGGGACTTC
CATISETGDF
>TRBV30|TRBJ1-1|-|-
TGTGCCTGGAGTGTACAAGTTAACACTGAAGCTTTCTTT
CAWSVQVNTEAFF
>TRBV15|TRBJ2-1|TRBD1|-
TGTGCCACCAGCGAACGGACAGGGCGCTCCTACAATGAGCAGTTCTTC
CATSERTGRSYNEQFF
>TRBV20-1|TRBJ2-7|TRBD2|once
TGCAGTGCTAGTCGGCTAGCGGGGCTCCCCTACGAGCAGTACTTC
CSASRLAGLPYEQYF
>TRBV11-2|TRBJ2-2|-|-
TGTGCCAGCAGCTTAGATCAGTCGAACACCGGGGAGCTGTTTTTT
CASSLDQSNTGELFF
>TRBV5-4|TRBJ1-1|-|-
TGTGCCAGCAGCTTGGCAGGGTCGGATGAAGCTTTCTTT
CASSLAGSDEAFF
>TRBV2|TRBJ2-6|TRBD2|once
TGTGCCAGCAGTAGCTCCGGGACTAGCGGGGGGGCCCTCGGGGCCAACGTCCTGACTTTC
CASSSSGTSGGALGANVLTF
>TRBV12-5|TRBJ1-1|TRBD1|-
TGTGCTAGTGGTCTTCCGGGACAGGGGACCAACACTGAAGCTTTCTTT
CASGLPGQGTNTEAFF
>TRBV11-3|TRBJ2-2|TRBD1|-
TGTGCCAGCAGCTTGAGGGGACAGGGATACACCGGGGAGCTGTTTTTT
CASSLRGQGYTGELFF
>TRBV28|TRBJ1-4|TRBD1|-
TGTGCCAGCAGTCCAGGGGGGCCGCGTAAGGAAAAACTGTTTTTT
CASSPGGPRKEKLFF
>TRBV3-1/TRBV3-2|TRBJ1-5|-|-
TGTGCCAGCAGCCTCACAGGGTCGGGTCAGCCCCAGCATTTT
CASSLTGSGQPQHF
>TRBV18|TRBJ1-1|-|-
TGTGCCAGCTCACCACCGATAACAGGGCCAGCTTTCTTT
CASSPPITGPAFF